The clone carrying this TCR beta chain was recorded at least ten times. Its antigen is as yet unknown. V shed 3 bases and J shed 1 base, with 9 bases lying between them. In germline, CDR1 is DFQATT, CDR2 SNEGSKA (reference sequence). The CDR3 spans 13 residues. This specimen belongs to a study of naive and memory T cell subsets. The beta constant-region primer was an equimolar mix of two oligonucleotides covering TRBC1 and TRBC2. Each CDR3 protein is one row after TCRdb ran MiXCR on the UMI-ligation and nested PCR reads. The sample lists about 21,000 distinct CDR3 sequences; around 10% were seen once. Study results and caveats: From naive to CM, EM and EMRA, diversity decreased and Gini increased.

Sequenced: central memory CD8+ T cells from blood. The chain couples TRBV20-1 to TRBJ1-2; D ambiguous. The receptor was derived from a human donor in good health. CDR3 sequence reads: CSASAAHNYGYTF. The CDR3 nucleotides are TGCAGTGCTAGCGCGGCACATAACTATGGCTACACCTTC.